This T cell receptor beta chain was sequenced for a study of cytomegalovirus exposure and HLA in healthy donors. Researchers ran the PCR with 60 Vbeta and 13 Jbeta primers. Clones were sequenced by immunoSEQ multiplex PCR, and TCRdb holds only the in-frame ones, with some missing. The sample has around 200,000 clones; 80% are singletons. Healthy donors of bone marrow made up the group. This CDR3 is built from 14 residues. Trimming removed 5 bases from V and 7 bases from J, with 17 bases in between. Germline loops: CDR1 SEHNR, CDR2 FQNEAQ (reference sequence). V is TRBV7-9 and J is TRBJ1-1; D gene ambiguous. The sequencing input was PBMCs. This TCR derives from a boy younger than 18 in good health and CMV-seronegative. The CDR3 sequence is CASSEPGLSVEAFF. CDR3 bases: TGTGCCAGCAGCGAACCAGGACTATCGGTTGAAGCTTTCTTT.